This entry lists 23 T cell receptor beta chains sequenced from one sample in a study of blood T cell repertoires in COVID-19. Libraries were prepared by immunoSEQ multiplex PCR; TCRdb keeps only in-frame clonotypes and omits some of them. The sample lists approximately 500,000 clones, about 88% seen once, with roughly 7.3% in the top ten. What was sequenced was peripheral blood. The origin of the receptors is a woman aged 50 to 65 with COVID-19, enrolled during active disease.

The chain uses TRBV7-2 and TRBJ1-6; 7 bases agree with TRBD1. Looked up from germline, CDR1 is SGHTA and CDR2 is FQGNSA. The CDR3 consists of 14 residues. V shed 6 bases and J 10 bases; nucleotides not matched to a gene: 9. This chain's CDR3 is CASRPEGGRSPLHF. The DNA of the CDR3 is TGTGCCAGCAGACCAGAAGGGGGCCGGTCACCCCTCCACTTT.

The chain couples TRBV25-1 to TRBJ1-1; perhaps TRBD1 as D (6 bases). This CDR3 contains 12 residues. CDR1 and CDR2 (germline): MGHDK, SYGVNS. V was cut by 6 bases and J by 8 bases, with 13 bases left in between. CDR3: CASRGAIGEAFF. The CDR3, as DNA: TGTGCCAGCAGGGGGGCCATCGGGGAAGCTTTCTTT.

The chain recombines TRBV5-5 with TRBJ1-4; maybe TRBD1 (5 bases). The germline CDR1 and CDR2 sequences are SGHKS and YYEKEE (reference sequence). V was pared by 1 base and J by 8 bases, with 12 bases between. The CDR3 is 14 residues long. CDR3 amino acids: CASSLMGLGEKLFF. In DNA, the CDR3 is TGTGCCAGCAGCTTGATGGGGCTGGGGGAAAAACTGTTTTTT.

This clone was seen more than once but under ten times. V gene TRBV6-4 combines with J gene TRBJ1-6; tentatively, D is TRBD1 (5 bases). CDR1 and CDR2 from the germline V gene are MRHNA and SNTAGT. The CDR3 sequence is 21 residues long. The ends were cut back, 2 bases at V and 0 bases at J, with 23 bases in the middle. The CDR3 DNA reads TGTGCCAGCAGTGACAGGGGCCGCCATACAACCTCCAGCTCCTATAATTCACCCCTCCACTTT. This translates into CASSDRGRHTTSSSYNSPLHF.

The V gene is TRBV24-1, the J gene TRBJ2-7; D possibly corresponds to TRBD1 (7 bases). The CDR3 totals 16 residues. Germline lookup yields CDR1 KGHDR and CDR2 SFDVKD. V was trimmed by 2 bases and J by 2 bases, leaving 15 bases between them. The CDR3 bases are TGTGCCACCAGTGATTCGCGGGGACAGAGAGCCTACGAGCAGTACTTC. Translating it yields CATSDSRGQRAYEQYF.

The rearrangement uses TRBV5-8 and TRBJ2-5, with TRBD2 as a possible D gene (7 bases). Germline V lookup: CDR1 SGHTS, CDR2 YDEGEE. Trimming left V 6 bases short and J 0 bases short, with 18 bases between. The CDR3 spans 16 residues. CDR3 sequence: CASIKGGGGHQETQYF. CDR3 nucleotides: TGTGCCAGCATCAAAGGAGGGGGGGGGCACCAAGAGACCCAGTACTTC. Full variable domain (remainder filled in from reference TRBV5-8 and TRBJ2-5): EAGVTQSPTHLIKTRGQQATLRCSPISGHTSVYWYQQALGLGLQFLLWYDEGEERNRGNFPPRFSGRQFPNYSSELNVNALELEDSALYLCASIKGGGGHQETQYFGPGTRLLVL.

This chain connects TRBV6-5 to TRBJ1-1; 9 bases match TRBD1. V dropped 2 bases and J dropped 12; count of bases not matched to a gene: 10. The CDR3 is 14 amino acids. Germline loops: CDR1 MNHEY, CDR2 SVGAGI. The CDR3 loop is CASSYPAQQGATFF. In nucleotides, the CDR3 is TGTGCCAGCAGTTACCCCGCGCAACAGGGGGCAACTTTCTTT.

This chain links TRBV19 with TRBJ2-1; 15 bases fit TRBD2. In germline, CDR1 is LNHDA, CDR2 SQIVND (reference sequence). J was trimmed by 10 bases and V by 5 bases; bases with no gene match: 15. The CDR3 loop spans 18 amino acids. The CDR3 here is CASSLGFRTSGGAREQFF. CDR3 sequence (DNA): TGTGCCAGTAGTCTGGGCTTCCGGACTAGCGGGGGGGCACGGGAGCAGTTCTTC.

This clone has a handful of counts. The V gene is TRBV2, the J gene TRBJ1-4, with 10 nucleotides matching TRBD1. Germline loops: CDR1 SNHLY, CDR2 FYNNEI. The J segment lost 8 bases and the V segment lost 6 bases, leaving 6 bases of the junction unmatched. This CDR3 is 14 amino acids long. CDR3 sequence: CASSPDRGEEKLFF. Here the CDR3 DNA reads TGTGCCAGCAGCCCGGACAGGGGGGAGGAAAAACTGTTTTTT.

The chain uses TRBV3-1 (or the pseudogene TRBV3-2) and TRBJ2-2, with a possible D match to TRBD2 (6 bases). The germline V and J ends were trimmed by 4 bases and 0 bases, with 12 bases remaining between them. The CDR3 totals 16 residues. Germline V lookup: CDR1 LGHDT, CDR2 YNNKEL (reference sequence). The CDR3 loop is CASSPPGGANTGELFF. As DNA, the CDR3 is TGTGCCAGCAGCCCCCCAGGCGGGGCGAACACCGGGGAGCTGTTTTTT.

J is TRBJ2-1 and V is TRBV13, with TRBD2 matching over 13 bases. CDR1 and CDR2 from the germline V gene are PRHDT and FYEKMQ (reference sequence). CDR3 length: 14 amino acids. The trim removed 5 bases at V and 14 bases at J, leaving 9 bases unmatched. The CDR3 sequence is CASSPPGLAGRKFF. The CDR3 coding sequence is TGTGCCAGCAGCCCACCGGGACTAGCGGGGAGGAAGTTCTTC.

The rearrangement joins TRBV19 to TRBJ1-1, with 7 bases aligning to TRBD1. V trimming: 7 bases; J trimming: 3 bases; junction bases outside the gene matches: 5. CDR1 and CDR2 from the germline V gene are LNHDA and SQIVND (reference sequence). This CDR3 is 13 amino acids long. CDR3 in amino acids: CASTQGLDTEAFF. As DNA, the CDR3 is TGTGCCAGTACACAGGGGTTAGACACTGAAGCTTTCTTT.

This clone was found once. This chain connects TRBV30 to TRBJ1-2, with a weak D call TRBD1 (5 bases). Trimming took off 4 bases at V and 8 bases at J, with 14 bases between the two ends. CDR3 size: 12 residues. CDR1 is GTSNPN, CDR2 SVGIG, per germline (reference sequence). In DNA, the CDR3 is TGTGCCTGGAAGGCCAGGGCGGCGGGCTACACCTTC. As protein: CAWKARAAGYTF.

The CDR3 DNA reads TGTGCCAGCAGCCGTCCTGAGGAGCTGGGGAGGCCCCAGCATTTT. Translating it yields CASSRPEELGRPQHF. This chain links TRBV4-2 with TRBJ1-5, with D uncertain. CDR1 is LGHNA and CDR2 is YNFKEQ in the germline V gene. Between the trimmed V and J ends, which lost 4 bases and 9 bases, there was a span of 19 bases. The CDR3 has 15 residues.

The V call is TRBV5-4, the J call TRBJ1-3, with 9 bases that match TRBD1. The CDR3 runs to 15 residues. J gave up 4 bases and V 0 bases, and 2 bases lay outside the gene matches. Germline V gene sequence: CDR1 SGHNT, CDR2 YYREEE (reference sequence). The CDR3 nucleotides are TGTGCCAGCAGCTTGGGGACAGGGGACGGAAACACCATATATTTT. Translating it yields CASSLGTGDGNTIYF.

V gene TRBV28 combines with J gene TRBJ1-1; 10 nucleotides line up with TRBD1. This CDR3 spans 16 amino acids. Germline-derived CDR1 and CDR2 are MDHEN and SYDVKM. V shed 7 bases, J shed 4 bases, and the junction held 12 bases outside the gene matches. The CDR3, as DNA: TGTGCCAGCATCCTGACAGGGGGCGCGGGGCTCACTGAAGCTTTCTTT. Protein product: CASILTGGAGLTEAFF.

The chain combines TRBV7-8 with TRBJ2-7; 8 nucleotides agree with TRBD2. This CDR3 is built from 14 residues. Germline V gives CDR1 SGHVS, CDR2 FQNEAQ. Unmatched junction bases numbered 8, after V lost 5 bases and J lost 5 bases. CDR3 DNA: TGTGCCAGCAGCCGGGGGGGATCGGGGGACGAGCAGTACTTC. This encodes CASSRGGSGDEQYF.

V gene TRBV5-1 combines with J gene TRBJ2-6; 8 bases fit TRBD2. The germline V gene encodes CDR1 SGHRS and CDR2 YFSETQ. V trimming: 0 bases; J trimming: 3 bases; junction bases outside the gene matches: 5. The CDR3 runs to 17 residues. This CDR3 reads CASSLAGGASGANVLTF. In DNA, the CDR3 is TGCGCCAGCAGCTTGGCCGGGGGGGCCAGTGGGGCCAACGTCCTGACTTTC.

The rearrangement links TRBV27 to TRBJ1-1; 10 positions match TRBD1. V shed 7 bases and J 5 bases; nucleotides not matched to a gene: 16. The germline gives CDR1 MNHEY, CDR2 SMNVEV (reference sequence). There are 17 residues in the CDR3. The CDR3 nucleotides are TGTGCCAGCATCCGCAAGCCAGACAGGGGGCTCGGGACTGAAGCTTTCTTT. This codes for CASIRKPDRGLGTEAFF.

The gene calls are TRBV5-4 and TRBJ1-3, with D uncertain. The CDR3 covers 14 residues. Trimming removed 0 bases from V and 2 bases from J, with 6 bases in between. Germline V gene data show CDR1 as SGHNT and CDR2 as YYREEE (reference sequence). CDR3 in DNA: TGTGCCAGCAGCTTGGAGAGGGCTGGAAACACCATATATTTT. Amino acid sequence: CASSLERAGNTIYF. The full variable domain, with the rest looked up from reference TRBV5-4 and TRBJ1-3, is ETGVTQSPTHLIKTRGQQVTLRCSSQSGHNTVSWYQQALGQGPQFIFQYYREEENGRGNFPPRFSGLQFPNYSSELNVNALELDDSALYLCASSLERAGNTIYFGEGSWLTVV.

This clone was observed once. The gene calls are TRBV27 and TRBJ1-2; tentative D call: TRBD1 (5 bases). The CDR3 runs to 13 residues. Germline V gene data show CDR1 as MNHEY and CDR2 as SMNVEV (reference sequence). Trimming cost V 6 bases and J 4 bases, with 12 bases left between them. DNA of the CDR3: TGTGCCAGCAGGGGGTGGGGCTTCTATGGCTACACCTTC. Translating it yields CASRGWGFYGYTF.

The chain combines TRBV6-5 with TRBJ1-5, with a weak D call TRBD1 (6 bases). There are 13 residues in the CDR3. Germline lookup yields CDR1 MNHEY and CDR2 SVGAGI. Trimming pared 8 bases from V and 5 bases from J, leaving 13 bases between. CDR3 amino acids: CASLYRVDQPQHF. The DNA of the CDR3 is TGTGCCAGCCTATACAGGGTGGATCAGCCCCAGCATTTT.

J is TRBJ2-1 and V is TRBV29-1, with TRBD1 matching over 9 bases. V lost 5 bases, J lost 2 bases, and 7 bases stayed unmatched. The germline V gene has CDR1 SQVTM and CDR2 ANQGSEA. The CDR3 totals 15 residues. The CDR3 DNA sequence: TGCAGCGTTCGACGCCGGGACAGGGCCTACAATGAGCAGTTCTTC. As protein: CSVRRRDRAYNEQFF.